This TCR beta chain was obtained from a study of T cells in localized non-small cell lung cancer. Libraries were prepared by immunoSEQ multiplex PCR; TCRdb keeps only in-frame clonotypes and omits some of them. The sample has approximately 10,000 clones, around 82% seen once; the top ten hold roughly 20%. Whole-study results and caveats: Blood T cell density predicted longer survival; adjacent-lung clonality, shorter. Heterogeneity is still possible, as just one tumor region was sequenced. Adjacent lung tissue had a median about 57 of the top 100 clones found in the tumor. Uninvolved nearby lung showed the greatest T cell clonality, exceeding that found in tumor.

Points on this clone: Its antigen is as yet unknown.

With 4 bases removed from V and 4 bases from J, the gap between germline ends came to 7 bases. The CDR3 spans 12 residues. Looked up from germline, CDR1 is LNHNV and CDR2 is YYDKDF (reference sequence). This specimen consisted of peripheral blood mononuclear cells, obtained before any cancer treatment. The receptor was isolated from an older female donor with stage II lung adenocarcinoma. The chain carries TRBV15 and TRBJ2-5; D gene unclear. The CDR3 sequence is CATSNTAETQYF. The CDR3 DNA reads TGTGCCACCAGCAACACTGCAGAGACCCAGTACTTC.